The 20 T cell receptor beta chains presented below share a single source sample, sequenced in a study of low-dose radiotherapy and immunotherapy resistance in tumors. With TRAV- and TRBV-specific primers, first-strand cDNA was made, covering the alpha and beta chains. Over roughly 20 PCR cycles, TCRs were amplified from a constant-region primer and V-primer adapter. Each CDR3 protein is one row after TCRdb ran MiXCR on the reads. The repertoire includes over 14,000 distinct CDR3 sequences, under 60% of them detected once, and roughly 4% sits in the top ten. The receptors were sampled from a human donor with advanced metastatic prostate, ovarian, gallbladder or colorectal cancer (not recorded which). This table probably holds off-target reads from a library built for another chain.

This clonotype was counted between two and nine times. The chain employs TRBV9 and TRBJ2-1; 8 nucleotides agree with TRBD2. In germline, CDR1 is SGDLS, CDR2 YYNGEE. The V gene end was trimmed by 3 bases and the J gene end by 7 bases; junction bases not matched to a gene: 9. The CDR3 sequence is 15 residues long. The DNA for the CDR3 is TGTGCCAGCAGCGGAACTAGCGGAGTGACAAATGAGCAGTTCTTC. Residues: CASSGTSGVTNEQFF.

The chain employs TRBV29-1 and TRBJ2-7; D is unclear. V gave up 0 bases and J gave up 4 bases, with 7 bases separating them. The CDR3 spans 12 residues. Germline V gene data show CDR1 as SQVTM and CDR2 as ANQGSEA. The CDR3 DNA reads as TGCAGCGTTGAAGATATGGGTTACGAGCAGTACTTC. Protein product: CSVEDMGYEQYF.

The sample holds a few counts of this clonotype. The V call is TRBV5-1, the J call TRBJ2-7, with a tentative D call TRBD2 (6 bases). Trimming cost V 0 bases and J 0 bases, with 10 bases left between them. CDR1 and CDR2 (germline): SGHRS, YFSETQ. This CDR3 region has 15 residues. CDR3 protein: CASSLGVAASYEQYF. The CDR3 DNA reads as TGCGCCAGCAGCTTGGGAGTAGCGGCCTCCTACGAGCAGTACTTC.

The chain employs TRBV30 and TRBJ1-1; unclear D gene. V was cut by 0 bases and J by 1 base, with 6 bases left in between. This CDR3 region has 13 residues. Germline CDR1 and CDR2: GTSNPN and SVGIG (reference sequence). In nucleotides, the CDR3 is TGTGCCTGGAGTGTAGGGTCGAACACTGAAGCTTTCTTT. Protein product: CAWSVGSNTEAFF.

There are a few counts of this clonotype. This chain joins TRBV29-1 and TRBJ1-1; 7 bases fit TRBD1. This CDR3 contains 11 residues. The J segment lost 5 bases and the V segment lost 3 bases, leaving 0 bases of the junction unmatched. Germline CDR1 is SQVTM and CDR2 is ANQGSEA. The CDR3 sequence is CSVETGTEAFF. CDR3 nucleotides: TGCAGCGTTGAGACAGGGACTGAAGCTTTCTTT.

This chain uses TRBV9 with TRBJ2-5; 11 bases fit TRBD2. Germline CDR1 and CDR2: SGDLS and YYNGEE. This CDR3 contains 15 residues. The ends lost 2 bases at V and 1 base at J; junction bases unmatched: 1. In nucleotides, the CDR3 is TGTGCCAGCAGCGTGACTAGCGGGGCCCAAGAGACCCAGTACTTC. Protein product: CASSVTSGAQETQYF. The full variable domain, completed using reference TRBV9 and TRBJ2-5, is DSGVTQTPKHLITATGQRVTLRCSPRSGDLSVYWYQQSLDQGLQFLIQYYNGEERAKGNILERFSAQQFPDLHSELNLSSLELGDSALYFCASSVTSGAQETQYFGPGTRLLVL.

The genes are TRBV20-1 and TRBJ1-5; no reliable D call. V lost 3 bases and J lost 4, with 10 bases in between. This CDR3 spans 13 amino acids. Per the germline V gene, CDR1 is DFQATT and CDR2 is SNEGSKA (reference sequence). In DNA form, the CDR3 reads TGCAGTGCTAGTATCGACCCGAATCAGCCCCAGCATTTT. It specifies CSASIDPNQPQHF.

The V gene is TRBV6-5, the J gene TRBJ2-1; no definite D call. With 4 bases removed from V and 3 bases from J, the gap between germline ends came to 16 bases. CDR3 length: 16 residues. From germline, CDR1 is MNHEY and CDR2 SVGAGI. The CDR3 DNA is TGTGCCAGCAGTTCTAATTCTTACACCTACTACAATGAGCAGTTCTTC. This encodes CASSSNSYTYYNEQFF.

V gene TRBV2 combines with J gene TRBJ2-1; D might be TRBD1 (5 bases). V was cut by 1 base and J by 13 bases, with 11 bases left in between. Per germline, CDR1 SNHLY and CDR2 FYNNEI. This CDR3 has 12 residues. CDR3 sequence (DNA): TGTGCCAGCAGTGAAGAGGGGCTCTATCAGTTCTTC. As protein: CASSEEGLYQFF.

V and J are TRBV5-1 and TRBJ2-1, with TRBD2 identical over 9 bases. J gave up 1 base and V 0 bases, and 2 bases lay outside the gene matches. Germline lookup yields CDR1 SGHRS and CDR2 YFSETQ. This CDR3 is built from 16 residues. The CDR3 nucleotides read TGCGCCAGCAGCTTGGATGCGGGAGGGTCCTACAATGAGCAGTTCTTC. Encoded protein: CASSLDAGGSYNEQFF.

This clonotype was detected a few times. As DNA, the CDR3 is TGTGCCAGCAGTTTATTGCCCGGGGGCGGTGGTGGTGGCTACACCTTC. Amino acid sequence: CASSLLPGGGGGGYTF. The genes are TRBV28 and TRBJ1-2; possibly TRBD1 for D (6 bases). CDR1 MDHEN and CDR2 SYDVKM come from the germline V gene. CDR3 size: 16 residues. V lost 1 base and J lost 7, with 19 bases in between.

V and J are TRBV25-1 and TRBJ2-1; D unclear. V was cut by 7 bases and J by 10 bases, with 11 bases left in between. The CDR3 spans 11 residues. CDR1 and CDR2 (germline): MGHDK, SYGVNS. CDR3 residues: CASTFSGEQFF. The CDR3 DNA reads TGTGCCAGCACGTTTTCCGGAGAGCAGTTCTTC.

The gene calls are TRBV3-1 and TRBJ2-1; no firm D call. V lost 6 bases, J lost 5 bases, and 14 bases lay in between. CDR3 length equals 14 residues. Germline lookup yields CDR1 LGHDT and CDR2 YNNKEL (reference sequence). CDR3 DNA: TGTGCCAGCAGTCGGCCCCGGGCCAACAATGAGCAGTTCTTC. Translated: CASSRPRANNEQFF.

The genes are TRBV9 and TRBJ2-7; TRBD1 or TRBD2 may be the D gene (6 bases each). The CDR3 consists of 15 residues. V gave up 4 bases and J gave up 3 bases, with 17 bases separating them. CDR1 SGDLS and CDR2 YYNGEE come from the germline V gene. The DNA for the CDR3 is TGTGCCAGCAGCCCTTCTCCGGGGGCTATCTACGAGCAGTACTTC. It codes for CASSPSPGAIYEQYF.

This clonotype was recorded a few times. This rearrangement joins TRBV25-1 to TRBJ1-2, with D possibly matching TRBD1 (6 bases). CDR1 and CDR2 from the germline V gene are MGHDK and SYGVNS. V lost 3 bases and J 2 bases, leaving 7 bases between the germline ends. This CDR3 contains 13 residues. Here the CDR3 DNA reads TGTGCCAGCAGTGACGGACAGAACTATGGCTACACCTTC. This encodes CASSDGQNYGYTF.

The count of this clonotype is one. This chain uses TRBV7-9 with TRBJ1-6; D remains ambiguous. The CDR3 runs to 14 residues. Trimming took off 5 bases at V and 6 bases at J, with 11 bases between the two ends. Germline CDR1 is SEHNR and CDR2 is FQNEAQ (reference sequence). In DNA, the CDR3 is TGTGCCAGCAGCCCCTCTCCTTCTAATTCACCCCTCCACTTT. Encoded protein: CASSPSPSNSPLHF. Complete variable domain (other parts from reference TRBV7-9 and TRBJ1-6): DTGVSQNPRHKITKRGQNVTFRCDPISEHNRLYWYRQTLGQGPEFLTYFQNEAQLEKSRLLSDRFSAERPKGSFSTLEIQRTEQGDSAMYLCASSPSPSNSPLHFGNGTRLTVT.

The CDR3 spells CSVQQGRGGEQYF. The CDR3 DNA reads TGCAGCGTCCAGCAGGGACGGGGGGGCGAGCAGTACTTC. The gene calls are TRBV29-1 and TRBJ2-7; 8 bases align to TRBD2. The CDR3 has 13 residues. Germline loops: CDR1 SQVTM, CDR2 ANQGSEA. V was clipped by 6 bases and J by 6 bases; unmatched bases: 10.

This clonotype was found a few times. V usage is TRBV5-1 and J usage is TRBJ2-7; the D gene could be TRBD1 or TRBD2 (5 bases each). The germline V gene encodes CDR1 SGHRS and CDR2 YFSETQ. The germline V and J ends were trimmed by 2 bases and 0 bases, with 12 bases remaining between them. This CDR3 comprises 15 residues. CDR3 amino acids: CASSLGTLSSYEQYF. The CDR3 nucleotides read TGCGCCAGCAGCTTAGGGACGTTGAGCTCCTACGAGCAGTACTTC.

This clonotype has just a few counts. The rearrangement links TRBV28 to TRBJ2-7; 10 bases agree with TRBD2. Germline CDR1 MDHEN, CDR2 SYDVKM. Germline trimming cut 6 bases from V and 2 bases from J; bases unmatched to any gene: 7. The CDR3 runs to 15 residues. The CDR3 region has the DNA TGTGCCAGCAGCCTAACCACTAGCGGGGCCTACGAGCAGTACTTC. Translation: CASSLTTSGAYEQYF.

The CDR3 reads CASSLLTDTQYF. The CDR3 bases are TGCGCCAGCAGCTTGTTGACAGATACGCAGTATTTT. The chain uses TRBV5-1 and TRBJ2-3; unclear D gene. Germline CDR1 reads SGHRS; CDR2 reads YFSETQ. The CDR3 contains 12 residues. V was pared by 1 base and J by 3 bases, with 3 bases between.